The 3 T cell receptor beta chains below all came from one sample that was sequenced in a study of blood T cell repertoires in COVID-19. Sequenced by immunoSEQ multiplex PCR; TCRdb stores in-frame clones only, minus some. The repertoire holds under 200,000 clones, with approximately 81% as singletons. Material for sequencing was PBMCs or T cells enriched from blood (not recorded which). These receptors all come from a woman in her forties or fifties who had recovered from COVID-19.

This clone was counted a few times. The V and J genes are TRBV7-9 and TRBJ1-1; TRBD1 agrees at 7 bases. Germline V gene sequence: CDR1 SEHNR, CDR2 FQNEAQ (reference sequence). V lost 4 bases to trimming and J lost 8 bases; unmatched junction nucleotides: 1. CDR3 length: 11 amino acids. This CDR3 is CASSSGGEAFF. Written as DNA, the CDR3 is TGTGCCAGCAGCTCAGGGGGGGAAGCTTTCTTT. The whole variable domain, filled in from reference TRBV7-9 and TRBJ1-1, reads DTGVSQNPRHKITKRGQNVTFRCDPISEHNRLYWYRQTLGQGPEFLTYFQNEAQLEKSRLLSDRFSAERPKGSFSTLEIQRTEQGDSAMYLCASSSGGEAFFGQGTRLTVV.

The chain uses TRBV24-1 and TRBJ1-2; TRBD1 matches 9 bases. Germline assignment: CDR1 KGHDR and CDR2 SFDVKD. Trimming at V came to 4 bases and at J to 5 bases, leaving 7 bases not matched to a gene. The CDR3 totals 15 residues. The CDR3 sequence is CATSDDRGRGYGYTF. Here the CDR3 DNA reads TGTGCCACCAGTGACGACAGGGGGAGAGGATATGGCTACACCTTC.

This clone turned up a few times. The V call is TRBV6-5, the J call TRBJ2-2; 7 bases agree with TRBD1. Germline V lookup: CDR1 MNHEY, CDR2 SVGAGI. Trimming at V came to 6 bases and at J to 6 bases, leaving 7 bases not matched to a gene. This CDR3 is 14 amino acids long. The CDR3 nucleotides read TGTGCCAGCAGACACACAGGGGTCCCCGGGGAGCTGTTTTTT. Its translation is CASRHTGVPGELFF.